These 19 T cell receptor beta chains originate from one sample sequenced in a study of cytomegalovirus exposure and HLA in healthy donors. 13 Jbeta primers and 60 Vbeta primers were used for the PCR. Here immunoSEQ multiplex PCR was the method, and the copy in TCRdb shows in-frame clones only, minus some. The sample includes about 180,000 clones, approximately 80% of them seen just once. The material sequenced was PBMCs. The receptor set was obtained from a girl aged 10 to 17 in good health and CMV-seropositive.

The gene calls are TRBV19 and TRBJ2-7; D ambiguous. The CDR3 sequence is 14 residues long. Germline CDR1 is LNHDA and CDR2 is SQIVND (reference sequence). Trimming removed 1 base from V and 3 bases from J, with 10 bases in between. For the CDR3, the DNA is TGTGCCAGTAGTATAGGCGGCGGAAACTACGAGCAGTACTTC. This sequence encodes CASSIGGGNYEQYF. The variable domain in full, completed from reference TRBV19 and TRBJ2-7, reads DGGITQSPKYLFRKEGQNVTLSCEQNLNHDAMYWYRQDPGQGLRLIYYSQIVNDFQKGDIAEGYSVSREKKESFPLTVTSAQKNPTAFYLCASSIGGGNYEQYFGPGTRLTVT.

This chain uses TRBV11-2 with TRBJ2-3; 8 nucleotides align to TRBD2. CDR3 length: 15 residues. Germline CDR1 is SGHAT and CDR2 is FQNNGV. After removal of 3 bases from V and 0 bases from J, the junction contained 2 bases not matched to a gene. The CDR3 protein is CASSLLAGSTDTQYF. CDR3 in DNA: TGTGCCAGCAGCTTGTTAGCGGGGAGCACAGATACGCAGTATTTT.

The gene calls are TRBV9 and TRBJ1-3, with 7 nucleotides matching TRBD1. V was pared by 2 bases and J by 4 bases, with 3 bases of the junction left unmatched. CDR3 size: 14 residues. Germline V gives CDR1 SGDLS, CDR2 YYNGEE. The CDR3 loop is CASSVGTAGNTIYF. CDR3 coding DNA: TGTGCCAGCAGCGTTGGGACAGCCGGAAACACCATATATTTT. The full variable domain, in which reference TRBV9 and TRBJ1-3 provide the parts outside the CDR3, is DSGVTQTPKHLITATGQRVTLRCSPRSGDLSVYWYQQSLDQGLQFLIQYYNGEERAKGNILERFSAQQFPDLHSELNLSSLELGDSALYFCASSVGTAGNTIYFGEGSWLTVV.

The rearrangement uses TRBV7-9 and TRBJ2-3, with TRBD1 matching over 10 bases. V gave up 5 bases and J gave up 4 bases; unmatched junction bases: 9. The length of the CDR3 is 16 residues. The germline gives CDR1 SEHNR, CDR2 FQNEAQ (reference sequence). The CDR3 region is CASSQDRGTFADTQYF. DNA for the CDR3: TGTGCCAGCAGCCAGGACAGGGGGACTTTTGCAGATACGCAGTATTTT.

The chain combines TRBV5-1 with TRBJ1-1; D perhaps matches TRBD1 (6 bases). The V and J ends lost 1 base and 2 bases respectively, with 12 bases between them. The CDR3 is made up of 15 amino acids. The V gene's germline CDR1 is SGHRS and CDR2 YFSETQ. CDR3 coding DNA: TGCGCCAGCAGCTTGAACAGGGATTATAACACTGAAGCTTTCTTT. Protein product: CASSLNRDYNTEAFF.

Only one count was recorded for this clone. CDR3 bases: TGCAGCGTTGGAGGCGCGGGCTCCTCAGATACGCAGTATTTT. It translates to CSVGGAGSSDTQYF. The genes are TRBV29-1 and TRBJ2-3; weak D call: TRBD2 (5 bases). The germline CDR1 and CDR2 sequences are SQVTM and ANQGSEA. The CDR3 is 14 residues long. Trimming took 4 bases from V and 4 from J, leaving 15 bases between them.

Here the CDR3 reads CASSASVYTEAFF. CDR3 DNA sequence: TGTGCCAGCAGTGCTTCGGTGTACACTGAAGCTTTCTTT. The rearrangement links TRBV2 to TRBJ1-1; D gene uncertain. V lost 4 bases, J lost 3 bases, and 9 bases lay in between. Per the germline V gene, CDR1 is SNHLY and CDR2 is FYNNEI. The CDR3 runs 13 residues.

This chain links TRBV2 with TRBJ1-1; TRBD1 might be the D (6 bases). The CDR3 runs 11 residues. Deletions cut 10 bases from V and 1 base from J, with 7 bases between. CDR1 is SNHLY, CDR2 FYNNEI, per germline. The DNA for the CDR3 is TGTGCCACGACAGGGAACACTGAAGCTTTCTTT. Amino acids: CATTGNTEAFF.

This rearrangement joins TRBV7-6 to TRBJ2-1; 13 nucleotides agree with TRBD2. The CDR3 covers 20 residues. V was clipped by 0 bases and J by 8 bases; unmatched bases: 16. CDR1 is SGHVS, CDR2 FNYEAQ, per germline. The DNA of the CDR3 is TGTGCCAGCAGCTTAGCGTTTGCACTAGCGGGAGGGCTCGATCTTTATGAGCAGTTCTTC. This translates into CASSLAFALAGGLDLYEQFF.

This clone was counted only a few times. The chain combines TRBV2 with TRBJ2-7; possibly TRBD1 for D (5 bases). The CDR3 consists of 13 residues. The germline V and J ends were trimmed by 7 bases and 2 bases, with 12 bases remaining between them. From germline, CDR1 is SNHLY and CDR2 FYNNEI. The CDR3 reads CASIIQETYEQYF. The CDR3 DNA reads as TGTGCCAGCATAATACAGGAAACCTACGAGCAGTACTTC.

This chain links TRBV5-4 with TRBJ2-3, with D perhaps TRBD2 (5 bases). This CDR3 is 16 amino acids long. V lost 3 bases and J lost 1, with 15 bases in between. The germline gives CDR1 SGHNT, CDR2 YYREEE (reference sequence). CDR3 protein: CASSSPRAGGTDTQYF. The CDR3 region has the DNA TGTGCCAGCAGCTCGCCGAGGGCAGGAGGCACAGATACGCAGTATTTT.

The chain combines TRBV25-1 with TRBJ2-6, with TRBD2 identical over 8 bases. After removal of 4 bases from V and 0 bases from J, the junction contained 8 bases not matched to a gene. The CDR3 runs 18 residues. The V gene's germline CDR1 is MGHDK and CDR2 SYGVNS. DNA of the CDR3: TGTGCCAGCAGTGCCGGGACCGGGACTAGCTCTGGGGCCAACGTCCTGACTTTC. Amino acid sequence: CASSAGTGTSSGANVLTF.

This CDR3 reads CASSLELNYGYTF. The CDR3 DNA sequence: TGTGCCAGCAGCCTGGAGCTCAACTATGGCTACACCTTC. The rearrangement links TRBV7-9 to TRBJ1-2; D is uncertain. V lost 5 bases and J 2 bases, leaving 9 bases between the germline ends. Germline CDR1 SEHNR, CDR2 FQNEAQ (reference sequence). CDR3 length: 13 amino acids.

V usage is TRBV5-1 and J usage is TRBJ2-1; 10 bases line up with TRBD2. The CDR3 is 17 residues long. Germline CDR1 SGHRS, CDR2 YFSETQ. The trim removed 2 bases at V and 1 base at J, leaving 6 bases unmatched. Here the CDR3 reads CASSFLAGDRSYNEQFF. CDR3 DNA: TGCGCCAGCAGCTTCCTAGCGGGAGATAGGTCCTACAATGAGCAGTTCTTC.

V usage is TRBV5-4 and J usage is TRBJ1-2; the D gene is possibly TRBD1 (6 bases). Germline assignment: CDR1 SGHNT and CDR2 YYREEE (reference sequence). The germline V and J ends were trimmed by 2 bases and 3 bases, with 14 bases remaining between them. The CDR3 contains 15 residues. The CDR3 here is CASSLFPDSYYGYTF. The DNA of the CDR3 is TGTGCCAGCAGCTTATTCCCGGACAGTTACTATGGCTACACCTTC.

The chain links TRBV9 to TRBJ2-5; D ambiguous. Trimming pared 1 base from V and 2 bases from J, leaving 6 bases between. Germline CDR1 reads SGDLS; CDR2 reads YYNGEE. CDR3 length: 13 amino acids. CDR3 residues: CASSVYSQETQYF. The CDR3 nucleotides are TGTGCCAGCAGCGTATACAGTCAAGAGACCCAGTACTTC. Based on the CDR3 plus reference TRBV9 and TRBJ2-5, the full variable domain is DSGVTQTPKHLITATGQRVTLRCSPRSGDLSVYWYQQSLDQGLQFLIQYYNGEERAKGNILERFSAQQFPDLHSELNLSSLELGDSALYFCASSVYSQETQYFGPGTRLLVL.

The chain couples TRBV2 to TRBJ2-7, with D unclear. Trimming removed 4 bases at V and 5 bases at J, with 6 bases between. Per the germline V gene, CDR1 is SNHLY and CDR2 is FYNNEI. This CDR3 region has 11 residues. The chain's CDR3 is CASSVTDEQYF. The CDR3 nucleotides read TGTGCCAGCAGTGTCACAGACGAGCAGTACTTC.

V is TRBV15 and J is TRBJ2-5; a weak D match, TRBD2 (5 bases). Germline CDR1 is LNHNV and CDR2 is YYDKDF (reference sequence). V was pared by 0 bases and J by 1 base, with 9 bases between. The CDR3 runs to 15 residues. The CDR3 here is CATSRDPGVQETQYF. The CDR3 nucleotides read TGTGCCACCAGCAGAGATCCCGGGGTCCAAGAGACCCAGTACTTC.

This chain joins TRBV5-1 and TRBJ2-1, with D hard to call. V was shortened by 0 bases and J by 0 bases, with 10 bases between the two germline ends. The germline V gene encodes CDR1 SGHRS and CDR2 YFSETQ. There are 16 residues in the CDR3. In nucleotides, the CDR3 is TGCGCCAGCAGCTTGGCCGTGAGAGCCTCCTACAATGAGCAGTTCTTC. Translated, it gives CASSLAVRASYNEQFF.